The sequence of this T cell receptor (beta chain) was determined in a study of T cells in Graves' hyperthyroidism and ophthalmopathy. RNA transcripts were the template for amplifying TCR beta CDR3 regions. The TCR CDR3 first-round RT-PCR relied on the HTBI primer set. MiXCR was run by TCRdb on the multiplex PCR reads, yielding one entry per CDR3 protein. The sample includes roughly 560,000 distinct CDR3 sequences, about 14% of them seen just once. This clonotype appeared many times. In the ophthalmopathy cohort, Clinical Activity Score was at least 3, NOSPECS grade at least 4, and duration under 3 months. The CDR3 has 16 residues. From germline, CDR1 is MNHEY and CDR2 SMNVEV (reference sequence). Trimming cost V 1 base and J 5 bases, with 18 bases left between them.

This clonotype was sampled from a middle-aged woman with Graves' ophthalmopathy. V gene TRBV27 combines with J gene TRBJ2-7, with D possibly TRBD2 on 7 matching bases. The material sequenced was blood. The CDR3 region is CASSLLGGRELDEQYF. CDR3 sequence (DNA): TGTGCCAGCAGTTTATTGGGGGGGCGGGAGTTGGACGAGCAGTACTTC.